The 24 T cell receptor beta chains below come from one sample, sequenced in a study of blood T cell repertoires in COVID-19. Profiled with immunoSEQ multiplex PCR; TCRdb holds only in-frame clones, not every one. This table has under 300,000 clones, 70% to 90% appearing once. The sequencing sample was made of peripheral blood. The origin of the receptors is an older woman with active or convalescent COVID-19.

The chain couples TRBV5-1 to TRBJ2-7, with 10 bases aligning to TRBD1. The length of the CDR3 is 17 residues. After removal of 4 bases from V and 2 bases from J, the junction contained 12 bases not matched to a gene. The germline V gene encodes CDR1 SGHRS and CDR2 YFSETQ. The CDR3 loop is CASSLRATGTGAYEQYF. The DNA of the CDR3 is TGCGCCAGCAGCCTACGAGCCACCGGGACAGGGGCCTACGAGCAGTACTTC.

Details on this clone: The junction departs from germline at one end; a sequencing error may be responsible. The chain couples TRBV10-2 to TRBJ2-3, with a possible D match to TRBD2 (5 bases). The V gene's germline CDR1 is WSHSY and CDR2 SAAADI. The CDR3 runs 11 residues. The CDR3 bases are TGCGCCAGCAAGGAACTAGATGCGCAGTATTTT. Amino acids: CASKELDAQYF.

The rearrangement uses TRBV6-5 and TRBJ1-3, with a possible D match to TRBD1 (6 bases). Trimming stripped 5 bases from V and 4 bases from J, with 12 bases between. This CDR3 has 14 residues. Germline values: CDR1 MNHEY, CDR2 SVGAGI. CDR3 amino acids: CASSPQGNGNTIYF. For the CDR3, the DNA is TGTGCCAGCAGTCCACAGGGTAACGGAAACACCATATATTTT.

This chain connects TRBV9 to TRBJ2-7, with D perhaps matching TRBD1 (6 bases). Germline CDR1 is SGDLS and CDR2 is YYNGEE. V lost 3 bases, J lost 4 bases, and 17 bases lay in between. The CDR3 runs 15 residues. In nucleotides, the CDR3 is TGTGCCAGCAGCGAGGCCGGGACAATCCTTTACGAGCAGTACTTC. This sequence encodes CASSEAGTILYEQYF.

The V gene is TRBV7-3, the J gene TRBJ1-1; a possible D gene is TRBD1 (6 bases). The germline CDR1 and CDR2 sequences are SGHTA and FQGTGA. V was cut by 3 bases and J by 2 bases, with 10 bases left in between. The CDR3 sequence is 14 residues long. For the CDR3, the DNA is TGTGCCAGCAGCTTGACAGGACTCAACACTGAAGCTTTCTTT. Its protein is CASSLTGLNTEAFF. Drawing the rest from reference TRBV7-3 and TRBJ1-1, the complete variable domain is GAGVSQTPSNKVTEKGKYVELRCDPISGHTALYWYRQSLGQGPEFLIYFQGTGAADDSGLPNDRFFAVRPEGSVSTLKIQRTERGDSAVYLCASSLTGLNTEAFFGQGTRLTVV.

As regards this clone: Other nucleotide sequences from this sample produce the same CDR3. The chain links TRBV7-8 to TRBJ1-2; D is uncertain. CDR1 SGHVS and CDR2 FQNEAQ come from the germline V gene. Trimming cost V 1 base and J 3 bases, with 9 bases left between them. CDR3 size: 14 residues. The CDR3 here is CASSLGGTDYGYTF. CDR3 in DNA: TGTGCCAGCAGCTTAGGAGGTACGGACTATGGCTACACCTTC.

This clone was picked up one time. The chain is built from TRBV19 and TRBJ1-4; D not certain. The germline V gene has CDR1 LNHDA and CDR2 SQIVND (reference sequence). The CDR3 is 14 amino acids. V was cut by 3 bases and J by 0 bases, with 5 bases left in between. CDR3 protein: CASSIFTTNEKLFF. The CDR3 coding sequence is TGTGCCAGTAGTATTTTTACAACTAATGAAAAACTGTTTTTT.

This clone was counted between two and nine times. V is TRBV2 and J is TRBJ2-7; no clear D gene. The CDR3 extends over 15 amino acids. The germline V gene encodes CDR1 SNHLY and CDR2 FYNNEI. V lost 0 bases and J 6 bases, leaving 15 bases between the germline ends. The CDR3: CASSEALNLLSEQYF. In nucleotides, the CDR3 is TGTGCCAGCAGTGAAGCGCTGAACCTACTCTCCGAGCAGTACTTC.

The chain recombines TRBV4-3 with TRBJ1-6; D possibly corresponds to TRBD1 (6 bases). The length of the CDR3 is 16 residues. CDR1 and CDR2 (germline): LGHNA, YSLEER. V shed 1 base and J shed 7 bases, with 14 bases lying between them. The CDR3 sequence is CASSQGGPTGNSPLHF. Here the CDR3 DNA reads TGCGCCAGCAGCCAAGGGGGCCCCACAGGGAATTCACCCCTCCACTTT.

This chain joins TRBV27 and TRBJ1-6; possible D gene TRBD1, 6 bases. Deletions cut 7 bases from V and 4 bases from J, with 11 bases between. The germline gives CDR1 MNHEY, CDR2 SMNVEV (reference sequence). CDR3 length: 14 residues. CDR3 protein: CASTPTGYNSPLHF. The CDR3 coding sequence is TGTGCCAGCACCCCGACAGGATATAATTCACCCCTCCACTTT.

A single count supports this clone. The DNA for the CDR3 is TGTGCCAGCAGCTATACTACTCAAGGGGAGGGCGGCTACACCTTC. Its protein is CASSYTTQGEGGYTF. This chain uses TRBV7-2 with TRBJ1-2, with D perhaps matching TRBD1 (5 bases). This CDR3 is built from 15 residues. With 4 bases removed from V and 8 bases from J, the gap between germline ends came to 20 bases. From germline, CDR1 is SGHTA and CDR2 FQGNSA.

This clone occurred once. The chain uses TRBV6-1 and TRBJ1-2, with TRBD1 as a possible D gene (5 bases). Between the trimmed V and J ends, which lost 2 bases and 3 bases, there was a span of 7 bases. The CDR3 covers 13 residues. Germline V gene sequence: CDR1 MNHNS, CDR2 SASEGT. This CDR3 reads CASSERQHYGYTF. The CDR3 DNA sequence: TGTGCCAGCAGTGAACGACAGCACTATGGCTACACCTTC.

The chain uses TRBV7-9 and TRBJ2-2; 7 nucleotides line up with TRBD1. Trimming cost V 5 bases and J 1 base; bases outside gene matches: 10. From germline, CDR1 is SEHNR and CDR2 FQNEAQ (reference sequence). The CDR3 is 17 residues long. CDR3 bases: TGTGCCAGCAGCAACAACTGGGACAGACGGAACACCGGGGAGCTGTTTTTT. Its protein is CASSNNWDRRNTGELFF.

The rearrangement links TRBV6-6 to TRBJ2-2, with 11 positions matching TRBD2. This CDR3 region has 16 residues. Germline lookup yields CDR1 MNHNY and CDR2 SVGAGI (reference sequence). Trimming cost V 7 bases and J 5 bases; bases outside gene matches: 9. CDR3 DNA sequence: TGTGCCAGCACCTACGGACTAGCGGGTGGGACCGGGGAGCTGTTTTTT. Its translation: CASTYGLAGGTGELFF.

CDR3 protein: CATSDTKGFGGYTF. Here the CDR3 DNA reads TGTGCCACCAGTGACACTAAGGGGTTCGGGGGCTACACCTTC. The chain combines TRBV24-1 with TRBJ1-2; maybe TRBD1 (5 bases). Trimming left V 4 bases short and J 8 bases short, with 16 bases between. The V gene's germline CDR1 is KGHDR and CDR2 SFDVKD. CDR3 length: 14 residues.

The chain couples TRBV11-3 to TRBJ2-4, with D hard to call. Germline assignment: CDR1 SGHNT and CDR2 YENEEA. The CDR3 covers 13 residues. V lost 1 base and J lost 7, with 8 bases in between. The CDR3 here is CASSLVPFNIQYF. Written as DNA, the CDR3 is TGTGCCAGCAGCTTAGTCCCATTCAACATTCAGTACTTC.

This chain joins TRBV7-9 and TRBJ1-6; TRBD1 matches 9 bases. Germline-derived CDR1 and CDR2 are SEHNR and FQNEAQ (reference sequence). V dropped 5 bases and J dropped 0; count of bases not matched to a gene: 5. This CDR3 has 17 residues. CDR3: CASSHRGLSSYNSPLHF. Written as DNA, the CDR3 is TGTGCCAGCAGCCACAGGGGGCTGAGCTCCTATAATTCACCCCTCCACTTT.

The gene calls are TRBV5-1 and TRBJ2-7; weak D call: TRBD2 (6 bases). The CDR3 is 15 residues long. Germline values: CDR1 SGHRS, CDR2 YFSETQ. The V end was cut by 0 bases, the J end by 5 bases, with 15 bases between. In nucleotides, the CDR3 is TGCGCCAGCAGCTTGGGGGACTTCTTCAACAACGAGCAGTACTTC. Protein sequence: CASSLGDFFNNEQYF.

This clone was seen more than once but under ten times. This chain links TRBV7-2 with TRBJ2-2; possibly TRBD2 for D (6 bases). V shed 3 bases and J shed 5 bases, with 13 bases lying between them. Germline V lookup: CDR1 SGHTA, CDR2 FQGNSA. The CDR3 has 15 residues. CDR3: CASSFRGRGTGELFF. In nucleotides, the CDR3 is TGTGCCAGCAGCTTTAGGGGCCGGGGGACCGGGGAGCTGTTTTTT.

The CDR3 protein is CASSSTPTTYGYTF. The CDR3 DNA reads as TGTGCCAGCAGTTCGACACCAACGACGTATGGCTACACCTTC. The chain joins TRBV28 to TRBJ1-2; no reliable D call. CDR1 and CDR2 (germline): MDHEN, SYDVKM. The CDR3 spans 14 residues. The ends were cut back, 4 bases at V and 5 bases at J, with 14 bases in the middle.

This clone was picked up a small number of times. V usage is TRBV29-1 and J usage is TRBJ2-7; 9 nucleotides align to TRBD1. V was pared by 6 bases and J by 6 bases, with 6 bases of the junction left unmatched. Germline V lookup: CDR1 SQVTM, CDR2 ANQGSEA. This CDR3 is 12 amino acids long. The CDR3 region has the DNA TGCAGCGTCGCGGGACAGGGTCTCGAGCAGTACTTC. This codes for CSVAGQGLEQYF.

The chain links TRBV6-2 or TRBV6-3 to TRBJ2-5, with TRBD2 matching over 13 bases. Trimming at V came to 0 bases and at J to 3 bases, leaving 16 bases not matched to a gene. CDR3 length: 21 residues. The germline CDR1 and CDR2 sequences are MNHEY and SVGEGT. The CDR3 loop reads CASSYSLLKRPGLAGKETQYF. The CDR3 region has the DNA TGTGCCAGCAGTTACTCGTTGCTAAAACGACCGGGACTAGCGGGAAAAGAGACCCAGTACTTC.

J is TRBJ1-5 and V is TRBV9; a weak D match, TRBD1 (5 bases). Trimming removed 3 bases from V and 3 bases from J, with 13 bases in between. The germline V gene encodes CDR1 SGDLS and CDR2 YYNGEE. The CDR3 length is 15 residues. The CDR3 protein is CASSAGGVPNQPQHF. The CDR3 coding sequence is TGTGCCAGCAGCGCGGGGGGGGTCCCCAATCAGCCCCAGCATTTT.

The sample holds a few counts of this clone. This chain joins TRBV5-4 and TRBJ1-2, with TRBD1 as a possible D gene (5 bases). The ends were cut back, 4 bases at V and 6 bases at J, with 13 bases in the middle. CDR1 is SGHNT and CDR2 is YYREEE in the germline V gene (reference sequence). This CDR3 has 13 amino acids. The CDR3 reads CASSPGNGDGYTF. CDR3 nucleotides: TGTGCCAGCAGCCCAGGGAATGGAGATGGCTACACCTTC.